A selection of T cell receptor beta chains follows, all from one sample in a study of T cell repertoires and HLA-DP antigens. No antigens are known for them. The table came from immunoSEQ multiplex PCR; TCRdb's copy has only in-frame clones and leaves some out. The sample holds about 110,000 clones; 80% to 95% are singletons and the top ten take over 0.25%. The sample taken for sequencing was CD4+ T cells from PBMCs. The origin of the receptors is a woman aged 18-30 years in good health and CMV-seronegative. The CDR3 runs from the conserved cysteine through the conserved F or W. D genes are given only for firm matches. Some rows have no size entry. The others give once, few or many, or a class for an expanded clone.

- | TRBJ1-6 | - | TRBV4-2 | CASSQPGVQANSPLHF | TGTGCCAGCAGCCAACCCGGTGTGCAGGCCAACTCACCCCTCCACTTT
- | TRBJ1-3 | - | TRBV7-2 | CASSPRTASGNTIYF | TGTGCCAGCAGCCCCCGGACAGCCTCTGGAAACACCATATATTTT
- | TRBJ1-1 | once | TRBV30 | CAWSPTREAFF | TGTGCCTGGAGTCCTACCCGTGAAGCTTTCTTT
TRBD2 | TRBJ2-7 | - | TRBV28 | CASSSASAGGSYEQYF | TGTGCCAGCAGTTCCGCTTCTGCGGGAGGGTCCTACGAGCAGTACTTC
- | TRBJ1-2 | - | TRBV20-1 | CSARDNYGYTF | TGCAGTGCTAGAGATAACTATGGCTACACCTTC
- | TRBJ2-7 | - | TRBV19 | CASSLSATGSYEQYF | TGTGCCAGTAGCCTCTCCGCGACTGGCTCCTACGAGCAGTACTTC
- | TRBJ1-2 | - | TRBV7-6 | CASSPQGFENGYTF | TGTGCCAGCAGCCCGCAGGGGTTTGAGAATGGCTACACCTTC
TRBD2 | TRBJ2-7 | - | TRBV10-3 | CAISDPAGGPFEQYF | TGTGCCATCAGTGATCCGGCGGGAGGGCCTTTCGAGCAGTACTTC
- | TRBJ2-5 | - | TRBV5-1 | CASSPRDLGETQYF | TGCGCCAGCAGCCCGAGGGACCTTGGGGAGACCCAGTACTTC
TRBD2 | TRBJ2-7 | - | TRBV5-1 | CASSLLTGGLYEQYF | TGCGCCAGCAGCTTGTTGACGGGAGGGCTCTACGAGCAGTACTTC
- | TRBJ2-5 | - | TRBV30 | CAWSYIGKAGTQYF | TGTGCCTGGAGCTACATCGGCAAGGCGGGGACCCAGTACTTC
- | TRBJ2-5 | - | TRBV5-1 | CASSLMGHKQETQYF | TGCGCCAGCAGCTTGATGGGACACAAGCAAGAGACCCAGTACTTC
TRBD1 | TRBJ1-5 | - | TRBV19 | CASSMSGGGGLGNQPQHF | TGTGCCAGTAGTATGTCCGGTGGAGGGGGCCTTGGCAATCAGCCCCAGCATTTT
- | TRBJ1-1 | - | TRBV27 | CASRFKSGVWTEAFF | TGTGCCAGCAGATTTAAATCAGGGGTTTGGACTGAAGCTTTCTTT
- | TRBJ2-5 | - | TRBV5-4 | CASSLKGTQETQYF | TGTGCCAGCAGCTTAAAAGGAACTCAAGAGACCCAGTACTTC
- | TRBJ2-3 | - | TRBV5-1 | CASSLGDSTDTQYF | TGCGCCAGCAGCTTGGGAGATAGCACAGATACGCAGTATTTT
- | TRBJ2-1 | - | TRBV10-3 | CAISESGDEQFF | TGTGCCATCAGTGAGTCTGGCGATGAGCAGTTCTTC
TRBD1 | TRBJ1-2 | - | TRBV15 | CATSRAGTGGGYTF | TGTGCCACCAGCAGGGCCGGGACAGGAGGTGGCTACACCTTC
TRBD2 | TRBJ2-3 | - | TRBV5-1 | CASSSLAADTQYF | TGCGCCAGCAGCTCTCTAGCGGCAGATACGCAGTATTTT
TRBD2 | TRBJ2-5 | - | TRBV5-4 | CASSLLWTSVQETQYF | TGTGCCAGCAGCTTGTTATGGACTAGCGTCCAAGAGACCCAGTACTTC
- | TRBJ1-4 | - | TRBV7-6 | CASSLGTGPGVGEKLFF | TGTGCCAGCAGCTTAGGCACGGGTCCGGGGGTGGGCGAAAAACTGTTTTTT
- | TRBJ1-5 | once | TRBV27 | CASSRRLGPQHF | TGTGCCAGCAGTCGCCGACTTGGGCCCCAGCATTTT
- | TRBJ2-1 | once | TRBV7-9 | CASSLKTENNEQFF | TGTGCCAGCAGCTTAAAGACAGAGAACAATGAGCAGTTCTTC
- | TRBJ1-3 | - | TRBV6-5 | CASSYSGTSGNTIYF | TGTGCCAGCAGTTACTCTGGGACATCAGGAAACACCATATATTTT
- | TRBJ1-1 | - | TRBV7-3 | CASSFRPNTEAFF | TGTGCCAGCAGCTTCCGACCGAACACTGAAGCTTTCTTT
TRBD1 | TRBJ1-5 | - | TRBV2 | CASRATGDGSNQPQHF | TGTGCCAGCAGAGCGACAGGGGATGGCAGCAATCAGCCCCAGCATTTT
- | TRBJ1-6 | few | TRBV7-2 | CASSEPGTPLHF | TGTGCCAGCAGTGAACCGGGAACACCCCTCCACTTT
TRBD2 | TRBJ2-3 | few | TRBV7-2 | CASSLAPGLAGGRTDTQYF | TGTGCCAGCAGCTTAGCTCCGGGACTAGCGGGGGGTCGCACAGATACGCAGTATTTT
- | TRBJ2-1 | - | TRBV27 | CASSFSQVRGRTNNEQFF | TGTGCCAGCAGTTTTTCGCAGGTCCGGGGACGCACCAACAATGAGCAGTTCTTC
TRBD1 | TRBJ1-3 | - | TRBV7-2 | CASSLVVTGGKRAGNTIYF | TGTGCCAGCAGCTTAGTCGTAACAGGGGGCAAACGGGCTGGAAACACCATATATTTT
- | TRBJ2-5 | - | TRBV20-1 | CSASGEETQYF | TGCAGTGCTAGTGGAGAAGAGACCCAGTACTTC
- | TRBJ1-2 | - | TRBV9 | CASSVDGRGDGYTF | TGTGCCAGCAGCGTAGACGGCAGGGGAGACGGCTACACCTTC
- | TRBJ2-7 | once | TRBV2 | CASSELTRLRSSYEQYF | TGTGCCAGCAGTGAACTCACTAGGCTCAGGAGCTCCTACGAGCAGTACTTC
- | TRBJ2-7 | - | TRBV5-1 | CASSSGGYYYEQYF | TGCGCCAGCAGCTCGGGGGGCTATTACTACGAGCAGTACTTC
TRBD2 | TRBJ2-7 | - | TRBV7-6 | CASSPGTSSYEQYF | TGTGCCAGCAGCCCGGGGACTAGCTCCTACGAGCAGTACTTC
- | TRBJ2-5 | - | TRBV7-9 | CASSFFRGRETQYF | TGTGCCAGCAGCTTCTTCCGGGGGCGGGAGACCCAGTACTTC
- | TRBJ2-5 | - | TRBV27 | CASSPLGETQYF | TGTGCCAGCAGTCCCCTCGGGGAGACCCAGTACTTC
TRBD1 | TRBJ1-1 | - | TRBV4-2 | CASSQRTGRVNTEAFF | TGTGCCAGCAGCCAGCGGACAGGCAGGGTGAACACTGAAGCTTTCTTT
TRBD1 | TRBJ1-4 | - | TRBV28 | CASSPGQVMNEKLFF | TGTGCCAGCAGTCCCGGACAGGTGATGAATGAAAAACTGTTTTTT
- | TRBJ1-3 | few | TRBV6-1 | CASSEAGGAGNTIYF | TGTGCCAGCAGTGAAGCAGGTGGGGCTGGAAACACCATATATTTT
- | TRBJ2-5 | - | TRBV11-3 | CASSQGRQENTQYF | TGTGCCAGCAGTCAAGGCAGACAGGAGAATACCCAGTACTTC
- | TRBJ1-2 | - | TRBV18 | CASSPPIQSGYTF | TGTGCCAGCTCACCACCAATACAGAGTGGCTACACCTTC
- | TRBJ2-7 | - | TRBV11-3 | CASSLGSKNYEQYF | TGTGCCAGCAGCTTAGGCTCCAAGAATTACGAGCAGTACTTC
- | TRBJ2-7 | - | TRBV7-8 | CASSLGQLYEQYF | TGTGCCAGCAGCTTAGGACAGCTGTACGAGCAGTACTTC
TRBD2 | TRBJ2-7 | - | TRBV10-3 | CAISEGLAGYEQYF | TGTGCCATCAGTGAGGGACTAGCGGGCTACGAGCAGTACTTC
- | TRBJ1-5 | once | TRBV25-1 | CASSEVGRGNQPQHF | TGTGCCAGCAGTGAAGTGGGCAGGGGAAATCAGCCCCAGCATTTT
TRBD1 | TRBJ1-2 | - | TRBV10-3 | CAISDPPGQGSSYGYTF | TGTGCCATCAGTGACCCTCCGGGACAGGGGTCGAGCTATGGCTACACCTTC
- | TRBJ1-1 | - | TRBV28 | CASSQNQGDTEAFF | TGTGCCAGCAGTCAAAACCAGGGAGACACTGAAGCTTTCTTT
- | TRBJ1-3 | - | TRBV2 | CASSEALPAGNTIYF | TGTGCCAGCAGTGAAGCGTTACCTGCTGGAAACACCATATATTTT